The entry below describes one T cell receptor beta chain. Antigen specificity is unknown. This record comes from a study of CD8 T cells in ankylosing spondylitis. Regarding the study as a whole: One TCR beta motif, made up of roughly eight highly homologous variants, appeared characteristic of ankylosing spondylitis blood. CD8+ disease-linked clones were present at relatively low frequencies in blood. There were earlier reports of some motif variants in reactive arthritis synovial fluid and blood. Reportedly, disease-linked clones are significantly enriched in ankylosing spondylitis patients' matched synovial fluid.

Germline-derived CDR1 and CDR2 are SGHTA and FQGNSA. The CDR3 contains 15 residues. Trimming stripped 3 bases from V and 6 bases from J, with 16 bases between. Making the TCR beta libraries involved quantitative 5'-RACE with molecular barcodes. TCRdb re-called the 5' RACE reads with MiXCR, one entry per CDR3 protein. The sample yields around 480,000 distinct CDR3 sequences, approximately 17% seen once. This sequence joins TRBV7-2 and TRBJ2-3; no firm D call. The sample consisted of blood, either unsorted or a sorted T cell fraction (not recorded which). The sequence derives from a male donor with ankylosing spondylitis. For the CDR3, the DNA is TGTGCCAGCAGCTTGGGTACCCCAGCCCCCGATACGCAGTATTTT. Translating it yields CASSLGTPAPDTQYF.